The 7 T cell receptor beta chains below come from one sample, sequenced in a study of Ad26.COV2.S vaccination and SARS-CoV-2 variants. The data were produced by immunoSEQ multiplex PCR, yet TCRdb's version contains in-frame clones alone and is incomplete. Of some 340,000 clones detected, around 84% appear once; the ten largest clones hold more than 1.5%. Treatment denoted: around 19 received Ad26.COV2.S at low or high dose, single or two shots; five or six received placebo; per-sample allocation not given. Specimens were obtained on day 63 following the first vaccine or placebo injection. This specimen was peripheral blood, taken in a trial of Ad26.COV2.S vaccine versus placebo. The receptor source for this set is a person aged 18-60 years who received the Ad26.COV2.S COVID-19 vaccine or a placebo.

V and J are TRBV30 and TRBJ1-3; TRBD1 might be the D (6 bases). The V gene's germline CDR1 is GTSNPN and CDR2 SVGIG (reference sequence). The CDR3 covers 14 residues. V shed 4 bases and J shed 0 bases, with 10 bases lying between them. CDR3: CAWMGTPSGNTIYF. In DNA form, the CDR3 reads TGTGCCTGGATGGGGACACCCTCTGGAAACACCATATATTTT.

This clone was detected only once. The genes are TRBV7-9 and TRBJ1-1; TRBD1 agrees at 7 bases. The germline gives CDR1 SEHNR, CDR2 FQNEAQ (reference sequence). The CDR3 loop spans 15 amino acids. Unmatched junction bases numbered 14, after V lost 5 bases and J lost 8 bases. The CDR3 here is CASSGPGQRTREAFF. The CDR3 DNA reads TGTGCCAGCAGCGGACCGGGACAGAGGACCCGGGAAGCTTTCTTT.

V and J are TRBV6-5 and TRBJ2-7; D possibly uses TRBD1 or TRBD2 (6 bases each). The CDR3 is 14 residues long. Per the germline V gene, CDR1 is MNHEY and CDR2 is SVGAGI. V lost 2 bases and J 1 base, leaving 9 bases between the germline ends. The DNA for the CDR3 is TGTGCCAGCAGTTACAGGGGGGATTCCTACGAGCAGTACTTC. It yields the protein CASSYRGDSYEQYF.

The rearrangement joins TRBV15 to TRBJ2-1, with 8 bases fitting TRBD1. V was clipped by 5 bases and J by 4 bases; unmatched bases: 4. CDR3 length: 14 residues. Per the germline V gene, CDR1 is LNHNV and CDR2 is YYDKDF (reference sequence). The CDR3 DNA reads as TGTGCCACCAGCCGGGGACAGGTTTACAATGAGCAGTTCTTC. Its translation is CATSRGQVYNEQFF.

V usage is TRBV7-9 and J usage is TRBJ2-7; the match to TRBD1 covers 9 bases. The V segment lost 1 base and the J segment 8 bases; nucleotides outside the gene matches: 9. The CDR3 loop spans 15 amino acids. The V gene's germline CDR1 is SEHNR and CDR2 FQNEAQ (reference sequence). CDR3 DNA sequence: TGTGCCAGCAGCTTAGTGGGGGGGACAGGGTCGAAGCAGTACTTC. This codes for CASSLVGGTGSKQYF.

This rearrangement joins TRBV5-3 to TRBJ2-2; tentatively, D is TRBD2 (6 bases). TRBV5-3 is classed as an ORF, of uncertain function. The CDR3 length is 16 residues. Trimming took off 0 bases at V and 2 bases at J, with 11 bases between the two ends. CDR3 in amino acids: CARSLARTINTGELFF. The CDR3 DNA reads TGTGCCAGAAGCTTGGCGAGGACTATAAACACCGGGGAGCTGTTTTTT.

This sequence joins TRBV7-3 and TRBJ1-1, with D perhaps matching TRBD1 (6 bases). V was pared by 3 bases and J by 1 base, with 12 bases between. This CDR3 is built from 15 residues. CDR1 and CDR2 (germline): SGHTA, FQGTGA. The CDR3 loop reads CASSFQGKANTEAFF. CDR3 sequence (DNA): TGTGCCAGCAGCTTCCAGGGGAAAGCGAACACTGAAGCTTTCTTT.